What follows is one TCR beta chain and its context. In the original processing: From reference gene primer amplification, estimates of nucleated cell counts were derived. Measured with immunoSEQ multiplex PCR; TCRdb has only the in-frame clones, and not every one. That table is the source of V, J and clone size, and D and trimming were worked out from the DNA. There are 150,000 to 200,000 clones in the sample; roughly 85% occur only once, and approximately 26% lies in the top ten. The sample originates from a study of blood T cell repertoires in COVID-19. V was shortened by 4 bases and J by 1 base, with 16 bases between the two germline ends. There are 15 residues in the CDR3. Per the germline V gene, CDR1 is GTSNPN and CDR2 is SVGIG (reference sequence).

Sequenced material: peripheral blood. The rearrangement uses TRBV30 and TRBJ1-2, with TRBD1 as a possible D gene (5 bases). The clonotype was recovered from a woman between 70 and 85 years old with acute or convalescent COVID-19. CDR3 bases: TGTGCCTGGACCACGGGGGGTGGAATTAACTATGGCTACACCTTC. Protein sequence: CAWTTGGGINYGYTF.